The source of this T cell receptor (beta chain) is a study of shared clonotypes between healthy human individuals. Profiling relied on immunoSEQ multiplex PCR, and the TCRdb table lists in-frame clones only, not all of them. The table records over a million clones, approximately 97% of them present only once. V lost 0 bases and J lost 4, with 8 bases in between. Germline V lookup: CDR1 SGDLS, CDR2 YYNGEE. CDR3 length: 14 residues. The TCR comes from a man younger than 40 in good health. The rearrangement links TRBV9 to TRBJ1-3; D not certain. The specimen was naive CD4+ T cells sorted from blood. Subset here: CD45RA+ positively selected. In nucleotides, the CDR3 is TGTGCCAGCAGCGTAGCTACGCGGGGAAACACCATATATTTT. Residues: CASSVATRGNTIYF.